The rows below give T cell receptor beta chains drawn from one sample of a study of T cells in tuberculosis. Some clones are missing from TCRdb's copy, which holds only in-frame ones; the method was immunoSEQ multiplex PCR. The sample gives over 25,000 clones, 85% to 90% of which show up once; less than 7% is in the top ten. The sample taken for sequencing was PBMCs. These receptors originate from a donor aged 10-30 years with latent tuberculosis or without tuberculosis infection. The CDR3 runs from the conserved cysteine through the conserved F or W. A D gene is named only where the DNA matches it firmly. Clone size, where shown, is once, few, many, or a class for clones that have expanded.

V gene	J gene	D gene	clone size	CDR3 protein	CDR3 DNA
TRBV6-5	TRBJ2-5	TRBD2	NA	CASSYPGGVETQYF	TGTGCCAGCAGTTACCCGGGGGGAGTAGAGACCCAGTACTTC
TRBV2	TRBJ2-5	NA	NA	CASSAEQGLSLETQYF	TGTGCCAGCAGTGCAGAACAGGGCCTTTCGCTCGAGACCCAGTACTTC
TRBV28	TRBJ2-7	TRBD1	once	CASSLTGYRLGEQYF	TGTGCCAGCAGTCTGACAGGGTATCGCCTAGGCGAGCAGTACTTC
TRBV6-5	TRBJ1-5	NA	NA	CASSYSRSGNQPQHF	TGTGCCAGCAGTTACTCAAGGAGCGGCAATCAGCCCCAGCATTTT
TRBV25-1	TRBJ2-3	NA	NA	CASSEFPRGPTDTQYF	TGTGCCAGCAGTGAATTCCCCAGGGGACCCACAGATACGCAGTATTTT
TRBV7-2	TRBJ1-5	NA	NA	CASSLWGQGNQPQHF	TGTGCCAGCAGCTTATGGGGGCAGGGCAATCAGCCCCAGCATTTT
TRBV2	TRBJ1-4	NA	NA	CASIRAGREKLFF	TGTGCCAGCATAAGGGCAGGGCGGGAAAAACTGTTTTTT
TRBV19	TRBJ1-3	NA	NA	CASMQAGIIAGNTIYF	TGTGCCAGTATGCAGGCGGGAATAATTGCTGGAAACACCATATATTTT
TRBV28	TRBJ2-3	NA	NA	CASSLSLPYTGTDTQYF	TGTGCCAGCAGTTTATCCCTACCTTACACGGGAACAGATACGCAGTATTTT
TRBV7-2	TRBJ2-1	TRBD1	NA	CASSLGLWQGARNEQFF	TGTGCCAGCAGCTTAGGTCTCTGGCAGGGGGCGAGGAATGAGCAGTTCTTC
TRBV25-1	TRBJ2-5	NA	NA	CASSELKGGLGETQYF	TGTGCCAGCAGTGAACTGAAAGGAGGGCTGGGGGAGACCCAGTACTTC
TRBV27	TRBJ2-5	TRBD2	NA	CASSFGGGQTQYF	TGTGCCAGCAGTTTCGGGGGGGGGCAGACCCAGTACTTC
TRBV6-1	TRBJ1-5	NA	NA	CATSFLDTNQPQHF	TGTGCCACCAGCTTCTTGGACACCAATCAGCCCCAGCATTTT
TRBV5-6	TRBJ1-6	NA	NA	CASSAEGVPSRPLHF	TGTGCCAGCAGCGCGGAAGGGGTCCCCTCGAGGCCCCTCCACTTT
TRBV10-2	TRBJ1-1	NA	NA	CATVTEKDTEAFF	TGCGCCACCGTGACAGAAAAGGACACTGAAGCTTTCTTT
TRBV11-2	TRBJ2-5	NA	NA	CASSLFPGETQYF	TGTGCCAGCAGCTTATTCCCGGGGGAGACCCAGTACTTC
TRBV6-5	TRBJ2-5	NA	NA	CASATGTTPPETQYF	TGTGCCAGCGCCACAGGTACAACCCCACCAGAGACCCAGTACTTC
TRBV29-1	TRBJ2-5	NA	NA	CSVEDLSGGRPETQYF	TGCAGCGTTGAAGATCTAAGTGGCGGTCGCCCGGAGACCCAGTACTTC
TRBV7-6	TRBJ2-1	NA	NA	CASSLASDNEQFF	TGTGCCAGCAGCTTAGCCTCCGACAATGAGCAGTTCTTC
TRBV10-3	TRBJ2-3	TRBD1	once	CAIWTGPTDTQYF	TGTGCCATCTGGACAGGACCCACAGATACGCAGTATTTT
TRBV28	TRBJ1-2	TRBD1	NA	CASWDRGGYGYTF	TGTGCCAGTTGGGACAGGGGAGGATACGGCTACACCTTC
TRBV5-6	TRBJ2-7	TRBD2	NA	CASSSGLAGSSFVQYF	TGTGCCAGCAGCTCAGGACTAGCGGGGTCCTCTTTCGTGCAGTACTTC
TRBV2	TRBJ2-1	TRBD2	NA	CASSEARGAGGPFYNEQFF	TGTGCCAGCAGTGAAGCGAGGGGAGCGGGGGGGCCGTTCTACAATGAGCAGTTCTTC
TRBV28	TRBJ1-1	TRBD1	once	CASSSGGTGVAEAFF	TGTGCCAGCAGTTCCGGGGGGACAGGGGTTGCGGAAGCTTTCTTT
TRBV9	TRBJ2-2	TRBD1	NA	CASSVRTGAYTGELFF	TGTGCCAGCAGCGTACGGACAGGGGCGTACACCGGGGAGCTGTTTTTT
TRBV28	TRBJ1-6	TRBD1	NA	CASSGQGAGNSPLHF	TGTGCCAGCAGTGGGCAGGGGGCTGGTAATTCACCCCTCCACTTT
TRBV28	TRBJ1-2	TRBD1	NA	CASKSGQAVNGYTF	TGTGCCTCGAAATCGGGACAGGCCGTGAACGGCTACACCTTC
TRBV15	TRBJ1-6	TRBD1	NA	CATSRGDRGNSPLHF	TGTGCCACCAGCAGAGGGGACAGGGGCAATTCACCCCTCCACTTT
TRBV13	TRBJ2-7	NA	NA	CASSPPEIREQYF	TGTGCCAGCAGCCCACCGGAGATTCGTGAGCAGTACTTC
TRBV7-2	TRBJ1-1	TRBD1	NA	CASSGRTGNTEAFF	TGTGCCAGCAGCGGACGGACAGGGAACACTGAAGCTTTCTTT
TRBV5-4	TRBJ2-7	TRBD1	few	CASSRQGADEQYF	TGTGCCAGCAGCCGTCAGGGGGCAGATGAGCAGTACTTC
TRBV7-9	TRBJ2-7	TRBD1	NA	CASSPRTGRGYGEQYF	TGTGCCAGCAGCCCTAGGACAGGCAGGGGTTACGGGGAGCAGTACTTC
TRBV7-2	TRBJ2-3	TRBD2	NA	CASSLASGGADTQYF	TGTGCCAGCAGCTTGGCTAGCGGGGGGGCAGATACGCAGTATTTT
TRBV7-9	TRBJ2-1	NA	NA	CASSYSGEQFF	TGTGCCAGCAGCTACTCTGGTGAGCAGTTCTTC
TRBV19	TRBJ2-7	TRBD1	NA	CASSDLKTGFSYEQYF	TGTGCCAGTAGTGACCTAAAGACAGGGTTCTCCTACGAGCAGTACTTC
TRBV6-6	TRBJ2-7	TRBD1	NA	CASSLRDSFRRGEQYF	TGTGCCAGCAGCTTACGGGACAGCTTTCGACGAGGCGAGCAGTACTTC
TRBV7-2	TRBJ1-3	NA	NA	CASSLAGGTGNTIYF	TGTGCCAGCAGCTTAGCGGGGGGGACTGGAAACACCATATATTTT
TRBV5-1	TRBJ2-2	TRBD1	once	CASSPYRGTNTGELFF	TGCGCCAGCAGCCCCTACAGGGGGACGAACACCGGGGAGCTGTTTTTT
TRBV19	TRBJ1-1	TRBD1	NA	CATGGTAPEAFF	TGTGCCACTGGAGGGACAGCCCCCGAAGCTTTCTTT
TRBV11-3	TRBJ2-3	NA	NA	CASSPGRDTQYF	TGTGCCAGCAGCCCTGGGCGAGATACGCAGTATTTT
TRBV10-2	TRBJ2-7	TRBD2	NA	CASNEGLPYEQYF	TGCGCCAGCAACGAGGGACTACCCTACGAGCAGTACTTC
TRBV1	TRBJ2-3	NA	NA	CWGVAVLGDTQYF	TGCTGGGGGGTAGCGGTCCTTGGGGATACGCAGTATTTT
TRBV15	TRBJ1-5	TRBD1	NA	CATSRDRDSPYSNQPQHF	TGTGCCACCAGCAGAGATCGGGACAGCCCTTATAGCAATCAGCCCCAGCATTTT
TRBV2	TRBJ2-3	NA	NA	CASRNSPSTDTQYF	TGTGCCAGCCGAAACTCCCCAAGCACAGATACGCAGTATTTT
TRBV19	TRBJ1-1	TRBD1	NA	CASSIWRQGWDTEAFF	TGTGCCAGTAGTATATGGAGACAGGGGTGGGACACTGAAGCTTTCTTT
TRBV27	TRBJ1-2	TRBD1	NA	CASSAGTGDGYTF	TGTGCCAGCAGTGCCGGGACAGGGGATGGCTACACCTTC
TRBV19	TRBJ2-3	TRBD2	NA	CASKSGASPDTQYF	TGTGCCAGTAAAAGCGGGGCCTCTCCAGATACGCAGTATTTT
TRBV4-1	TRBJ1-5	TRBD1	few	CASSHPGQGEQPQHF	TGCGCCAGCAGCCACCCCGGACAGGGTGAGCAGCCCCAGCATTTT